The 32 T cell receptor beta chains reported below all come from one sample, sequenced in a study of memory CD4+ T cells and cytomegalovirus serostatus. The sort gate was single viable CD3+CD4+CD8-CD45RO+ cells for memory CD4+ T cells. Sequencing used immunoSEQ multiplex PCR; TCRdb keeps in-frame clones, though not all of them. The sample contains about 75,000 clones, approximately 78% of which appear only once. Sequencing was carried out using memory CD4+ T cells from blood. The receptor set was obtained from an adult in good health and CMV-seropositive.

This clone was detected once. This chain joins TRBV2 and TRBJ1-5; possible D gene TRBD1, 5 bases. The length of the CDR3 is 13 residues. V was shortened by 3 bases and J by 7 bases, with 10 bases between the two germline ends. Germline CDR1 reads SNHLY; CDR2 reads FYNNEI. The CDR3 DNA reads TGTGCCAGCAGTGAGGGGGTTCGCCAGCCCCAGCATTTT. Amino acid sequence: CASSEGVRQPQHF.

This clone has more than one count but fewer than ten. The V gene is TRBV7-9, the J gene TRBJ2-1; the D is unclear. The V end lost 2 bases, the J end lost 7 bases, and 12 bases lay between the germline ends. This CDR3 comprises 14 residues. From germline, CDR1 is SEHNR and CDR2 FQNEAQ (reference sequence). The CDR3 sequence: CASSLRSVGNEQFF. CDR3 bases: TGTGCCAGCAGCTTACGAAGCGTCGGGAATGAGCAGTTCTTC.

V and J are TRBV18 and TRBJ1-1; TRBD1 might be the D (5 bases). Germline assignment: CDR1 KGHSH and CDR2 LQKENI. The ends were cut back, 1 base at V and 1 base at J, with 7 bases in the middle. The CDR3 loop spans 14 amino acids. CDR3 in amino acids: CASSPLQGNTEAFF. As DNA, the CDR3 is TGTGCCAGCTCACCACTTCAGGGGAACACTGAAGCTTTCTTT. Looking up the rest from reference TRBV18 and TRBJ1-1 gives the full variable domain: NAGVMQNPRHLVRRRGQEARLRCSPMKGHSHVYWYRQLPEEGLKFMVYLQKENIIDESGMPKERFSAEFPKEGPSILRIQQVVRGDSAAYFCASSPLQGNTEAFFGQGTRLTVV.

The rearrangement links TRBV7-2 to TRBJ1-4; D is uncertain. Trimming took off 2 bases at V and 7 bases at J, with 11 bases between the two ends. From germline, CDR1 is SGHTA and CDR2 FQGNSA. The CDR3 spans 14 residues. The CDR3 sequence is CASSLRRDFEKLFF. Written as DNA, the CDR3 is TGTGCCAGCAGCTTAAGAAGGGATTTTGAAAAACTGTTTTTT.

The V and J genes are TRBV30 and TRBJ1-5; 8 bases fit TRBD1. The CDR3 consists of 16 residues. Germline lookup yields CDR1 GTSNPN and CDR2 SVGIG (reference sequence). The J segment lost 1 base and the V segment lost 2 bases, leaving 7 bases of the junction unmatched. CDR3 sequence: CAWSQGAQSSNQPQHF. CDR3 bases: TGTGCCTGGAGTCAGGGGGCTCAATCAAGCAATCAGCCCCAGCATTTT.

This chain joins TRBV5-1 and TRBJ2-1, with TRBD1 matching over 9 bases. Trimming removed 4 bases from V and 4 bases from J; junction bases left unmatched: 3. From germline, CDR1 is SGHRS and CDR2 YFSETQ. The CDR3 runs to 14 residues. CDR3 sequence: CASSGGTGYNEQFF. The CDR3 DNA reads TGCGCCAGCAGCGGGGGGACAGGGTACAATGAGCAGTTCTTC.

This chain uses TRBV2 with TRBJ1-4; 8 positions match TRBD1. Per germline, CDR1 SNHLY and CDR2 FYNNEI. The CDR3 consists of 14 residues. With 4 bases clipped from V and 5 bases from J, the junction kept 3 bases outside the gene matches. CDR3 nucleotide sequence: TGTGCCAGCAGTGCTGGGACAGGAAATGAAAAACTGTTTTTT. Translation gives CASSAGTGNEKLFF. Based on the CDR3 plus reference TRBV2 and TRBJ1-4, the full variable domain is EPEVTQTPSHQVTQMGQEVILRCVPISNHLYFYWYRQILGQKVEFLVSFYNNEISEKSEIFDDQFSVERPDGSNFTLKIRSTKLEDSAMYFCASSAGTGNEKLFFGSGTQLSVL.

The chain carries TRBV5-1 and TRBJ1-1; possibly TRBD1 for D (6 bases). Germline V lookup: CDR1 SGHRS, CDR2 YFSETQ. V dropped 2 bases and J dropped 5 bases, with 16 bases sitting between them. The CDR3 is 15 amino acids. For the CDR3, the DNA is TGCGCCAGCAGCTTCAACAGGGACCCCCCAACTGAAGCTTTCTTT. This gives the protein CASSFNRDPPTEAFF.

The chain couples TRBV6-5 to TRBJ1-2, with 9 positions matching TRBD1. The J segment lost 3 bases and the V segment lost 10 bases, leaving 3 bases of the junction unmatched. CDR1 is MNHEY, CDR2 SVGAGI, per germline. The CDR3 length is 12 residues. CDR3 protein: CATRQGDYGYTF. The CDR3, as DNA: TGTGCCACCCGACAGGGGGACTATGGCTACACCTTC.

The J gene is TRBJ2-4, the V gene TRBV7-9; a possible D gene is TRBD2 (7 bases). Germline CDR1 is SEHNR and CDR2 is FQNEAQ (reference sequence). The CDR3 is 14 amino acids. Trimming shortened V by 3 bases and J by 10 bases, and 16 bases separated the two germline ends. The CDR3 bases are TGTGCCAGCAGCTTGTCCGAAGGGGGGGGTATTCAGTACTTC. Translating it yields CASSLSEGGGIQYF. The full variable domain, rest sourced from reference TRBV7-9 and TRBJ2-4, is DTGVSQNPRHKITKRGQNVTFRCDPISEHNRLYWYRQTLGQGPEFLTYFQNEAQLEKSRLLSDRFSAERPKGSFSTLEIQRTEQGDSAMYLCASSLSEGGGIQYFGAGTRLSVL.

This chain links TRBV7-9 with TRBJ1-3; D not resolved. CDR3 size: 16 residues. V lost 5 bases and J lost 4, with 18 bases in between. The germline V gene encodes CDR1 SEHNR and CDR2 FQNEAQ (reference sequence). The CDR3, as DNA: TGTGCCAGCAGCCCGATGGAAGGGTTCACGGGAAACACCATATATTTT. Its protein is CASSPMEGFTGNTIYF. The full variable domain, completed using reference TRBV7-9 and TRBJ1-3, is DTGVSQNPRHKITKRGQNVTFRCDPISEHNRLYWYRQTLGQGPEFLTYFQNEAQLEKSRLLSDRFSAERPKGSFSTLEIQRTEQGDSAMYLCASSPMEGFTGNTIYFGEGSWLTVV.

This clone occurred once. The chain links TRBV30 to TRBJ1-1; D not certain. The CDR3 is made up of 14 amino acids. From germline, CDR1 is GTSNPN and CDR2 SVGIG (reference sequence). Deletions cut 0 bases from V and 4 bases from J, with 12 bases between. DNA for the CDR3: TGTGCCTGGAGTGTAGGTGACGAAGTCACTGAAGCTTTCTTT. It is translated as CAWSVGDEVTEAFF.

The V call is TRBV11-2, the J call TRBJ1-4, with TRBD1 matching 9 bases. Trimming took 4 bases from V and 0 from J; bases not matched to a gene: 6. There are 17 residues in the CDR3. Germline lookup yields CDR1 SGHAT and CDR2 FQNNGV. CDR3 sequence (DNA): TGTGCCAGCAGCTCCCGAAGGACAGGGGCAACTAATGAAAAACTGTTTTTT. Translated: CASSSRRTGATNEKLFF.

This chain connects TRBV5-6 to TRBJ1-2; no reliable D call. The V gene lost 9 bases and the J gene lost 8 bases, with 17 bases spanning the gap. Per the germline V gene, CDR1 is SGHDT and CDR2 is YYEEEE. The CDR3 contains 12 residues. CDR3 sequence: CATGRKGYGYTF. CDR3 DNA sequence: TGTGCCACCGGGAGAAAGGGTTACGGCTACACCTTC.

The gene calls are TRBV30 and TRBJ1-5; 8 bases are shared with TRBD1. The J segment lost 10 bases and the V segment lost 2 bases, leaving 10 bases of the junction unmatched. The CDR3 totals 14 residues. Per the germline V gene, CDR1 is GTSNPN and CDR2 is SVGIG (reference sequence). The DNA of the CDR3 is TGTGCCTGGAGTCGTGGACAGGGCGCAAGCCCCCAGCATTTT. Protein product: CAWSRGQGASPQHF.

The CDR3 DNA reads as TGTGCCTGGAGTAAGGGGAGACAACAAAACTATGGCTACACCTTC. Protein product: CAWSKGRQQNYGYTF. This chain connects TRBV30 to TRBJ1-2; D might be TRBD1 (5 bases). The V end lost 2 bases, the J end lost 2 bases, and 15 bases lay between the germline ends. The length of the CDR3 is 15 residues. Germline V gene data show CDR1 as GTSNPN and CDR2 as SVGIG (reference sequence).

This chain links TRBV30 with TRBJ2-2; D is unclear. The germline CDR1 and CDR2 sequences are GTSNPN and SVGIG (reference sequence). CDR3 length equals 14 residues. Trimming removed 2 bases from V and 4 bases from J, with 11 bases in between. This chain's CDR3 is CAWSLTPSTGELFF. CDR3 bases: TGTGCCTGGAGTCTTACCCCCTCCACCGGGGAGCTGTTTTTT.

This clone was recorded once. The rearrangement links TRBV5-1 to TRBJ1-5; 7 bases map to TRBD1. Germline CDR1 SGHRS, CDR2 YFSETQ. J gave up 8 bases and V 4 bases, and 6 bases lay outside the gene matches. The CDR3 extends over 13 amino acids. The CDR3 bases are TGCGCCAGCAGCCCGACAGGGAGTGAGCCCCAGCATTTT. This codes for CASSPTGSEPQHF.

This clone has just one count. The chain combines TRBV7-2 with TRBJ2-3; D is uncertain. Germline V gives CDR1 SGHTA, CDR2 FQGNSA. V was shortened by 2 bases and J by 4 bases, with 13 bases between the two germline ends. CDR3 length: 15 amino acids. CDR3 DNA sequence: TGTGCCAGCAGCTTAAGGACGGAATTCGCAGATACGCAGTATTTT. Translation gives CASSLRTEFADTQYF.

V and J are TRBV19 and TRBJ1-3; D is unresolved. V was clipped by 7 bases and J by 0 bases, with 10 bases between them. The CDR3 consists of 14 residues. Germline V gene lookup returns CDR1 LNHDA and CDR2 SQIVND (reference sequence). CDR3 amino acids: CASKWQASGNTIYF. DNA of the CDR3: TGTGCCAGTAAATGGCAGGCCTCTGGAAACACCATATATTTT.

This clone was recorded a few times. The V call is TRBV2, the J call TRBJ1-2, with D hard to call. Trimming shortened V by 2 bases and J by 4 bases, and 11 bases separated the two germline ends. In germline, CDR1 is SNHLY, CDR2 FYNNEI. The CDR3 is 14 amino acids. The CDR3 bases are TGTGCCAGCAGTGAAAGGGCCTCATCCTATGGCTACACCTTC. It is translated as CASSERASSYGYTF.

This chain uses TRBV10-3 with TRBJ1-5; D may be TRBD1 (5 bases). Trimming removed 2 bases from V and 1 base from J, with 9 bases in between. Germline values: CDR1 ENHRY, CDR2 SYGVKD. The CDR3 runs 15 residues. CDR3 in DNA: TGTGCCATCAGTGAGAGGGGTCAGAGCAATCAGCCCCAGCATTTT. This sequence encodes CAISERGQSNQPQHF.

The chain uses TRBV2 and TRBJ2-2, with D unresolved. Trimming removed 2 bases from V and 2 bases from J, with 9 bases in between. Germline V gene sequence: CDR1 SNHLY, CDR2 FYNNEI. This CDR3 comprises 15 residues. CDR3 protein: CASSESLHNTGELFF. The CDR3 DNA reads TGTGCCAGCAGTGAAAGTTTACATAACACCGGGGAGCTGTTTTTT.

This clone appeared a few times. V and J are TRBV2 and TRBJ2-1; TRBD2 is a possible D gene (5 bases). Trimming left V 3 bases short and J 8 bases short, with 14 bases between. Germline V CDR1 and CDR2: SNHLY, FYNNEI. This CDR3 has 14 amino acids. The CDR3 region has the DNA TGTGCCAGCAGTGAGGGGTCGGGGAGCGATGAGCAGTTCTTC. Translated, it gives CASSEGSGSDEQFF.

This clone appeared once. For the CDR3, the DNA is TGTGCCAGCTCACCTAGCGGGGTGAGCACAGATACGCAGTATTTT. Amino acid sequence: CASSPSGVSTDTQYF. V gene TRBV18 combines with J gene TRBJ2-3, with 8 bases lining up with TRBD2. This CDR3 is 15 amino acids long. CDR1 and CDR2 (germline): KGHSH, LQKENI. The trim removed 3 bases at V and 0 bases at J, leaving 2 bases unmatched.

The rearrangement links TRBV7-2 to TRBJ2-1; D unresolved. CDR3 length: 14 residues. The germline gives CDR1 SGHTA, CDR2 FQGNSA. Trimming stripped 5 bases from V and 0 bases from J, with 8 bases between. The CDR3 protein is CASSQPSSYNEQFF. In DNA, the CDR3 is TGTGCCAGCAGCCAACCAAGCTCCTACAATGAGCAGTTCTTC.

This clone was detected only a few times. This chain connects TRBV19 to TRBJ1-5; 7 positions agree with TRBD1. The V and J ends lost 4 bases and 2 bases, in that order; junction bases with no gene match: 2. Germline V gene data show CDR1 as LNHDA and CDR2 as SQIVND (reference sequence). CDR3 length equals 14 residues. The CDR3 reads CASSTQGGNQPQHF. CDR3 nucleotides: TGTGCCAGTAGTACCCAGGGGGGCAATCAGCCCCAGCATTTT.

The chain couples TRBV2 to TRBJ1-1; 7 bases match TRBD1. The germline CDR1 and CDR2 sequences are SNHLY and FYNNEI. This CDR3 has 12 amino acids. V was pared by 11 bases and J by 1 base, with 4 bases of the junction left unmatched. CDR3 region: CAGGTENTEAFF. CDR3 nucleotides: TGTGCCGGGGGGACAGAGAACACTGAAGCTTTCTTT.

The CDR3 is CASGRDFLAGYTF. CDR3 in DNA: TGTGCCAGCGGCCGCGATTTCCTGGCTGGCTACACCTTC. The chain is built from TRBV2 and TRBJ1-2, with D uncertain. The ends were cut back, 8 bases at V and 7 bases at J, with 17 bases in the middle. The CDR3 runs to 13 residues. CDR1 is SNHLY, CDR2 FYNNEI, per germline.

The table lists this clone with a few counts. This chain joins TRBV11-2 and TRBJ1-1; D uncertain. V shed 8 bases and J shed 1 base, with 11 bases lying between them. This CDR3 has 13 amino acids. Germline assignment: CDR1 SGHAT and CDR2 FQNNGV. This CDR3 reads CASRAFSNTEAFF. CDR3 in DNA: TGTGCCAGCCGGGCTTTTTCGAACACTGAAGCTTTCTTT. The full variable domain, rest sourced from reference TRBV11-2 and TRBJ1-1, is EAGVAQSPRYKIIEKRQSVAFWCNPISGHATLYWYQQILGQGPKLLIQFQNNGVVDDSQLPKDRFSAERLKGVDSTLKIQPAKLEDSAVYLCASRAFSNTEAFFGQGTRLTVV.

This chain links TRBV6-1 with TRBJ1-1, with 9 bases aligning to TRBD1. The V gene end was trimmed by 2 bases and the J gene end by 4 bases; junction bases not matched to a gene: 5. Germline assignment: CDR1 MNHNS and CDR2 SASEGT. The CDR3 runs 15 residues. CDR3 nucleotide sequence: TGTGCCAGCAGTGAACCCGGGACAGGGAGCACTGAAGCTTTCTTT. Its translation: CASSEPGTGSTEAFF.

The genes are TRBV10-3 and TRBJ1-5; no firm D call. V lost 2 bases and J lost 3, with 5 bases in between. CDR1 is ENHRY, CDR2 SYGVKD, per germline. The CDR3 is 13 residues long. CDR3 residues: CAISEGSNQPQHF. Written as DNA, the CDR3 is TGTGCCATCAGTGAGGGGTCCAATCAGCCCCAGCATTTT.